What follows is one T cell receptor beta chain and its context. The antigen is not known. This CDR3 comprises 17 residues. The V gene end was trimmed by 2 bases and the J gene end by 2 bases; junction bases not matched to a gene: 7. CDR1 is SEHNR and CDR2 is FQNEAQ in the germline V gene (reference sequence). Drawing of peripheral blood yielded about 10 milliliters from each donor. This sample is part of a study of blood T cells in healthy people across ages. Study-wide results and caveats: CMV status of donors was unknown, possibly confounding expanded clonotype changes. Strongly correlated with naive T cell percentage was TCR beta diversity.

Alongside a J-beta primer mix, a sample-barcoded 5' primer served in a second PCR lasting roughly 7 to 11 cycles. A template-switch adaptor with 12 random nucleotides tagged each cDNA molecule. One entry per CDR3 protein results from TCRdb running MiXCR on the 5' RACE reads. The repertoire includes some 860,000 distinct CDR3 sequences, about 61% of them detected once, and 20% to 30% sits in the top ten. This TCR came from a man in his forties in good health. The V gene is TRBV7-9, the J gene TRBJ2-1; 9 bases fit TRBD1. The specimen was blood. This CDR3 reads CASSLRVGQGAYNEQFF. The CDR3 DNA follows: TGTGCCAGCAGCTTAAGGGTGGGACAGGGCGCCTACAATGAGCAGTTCTTC. Full variable domain (outside the CDR3, taken from reference TRBV7-9 and TRBJ2-1): DTGVSQNPRHKITKRGQNVTFRCDPISEHNRLYWYRQTLGQGPEFLTYFQNEAQLEKSRLLSDRFSAERPKGSFSTLEIQRTEQGDSAMYLCASSLRVGQGAYNEQFFGPGTRLTVL.